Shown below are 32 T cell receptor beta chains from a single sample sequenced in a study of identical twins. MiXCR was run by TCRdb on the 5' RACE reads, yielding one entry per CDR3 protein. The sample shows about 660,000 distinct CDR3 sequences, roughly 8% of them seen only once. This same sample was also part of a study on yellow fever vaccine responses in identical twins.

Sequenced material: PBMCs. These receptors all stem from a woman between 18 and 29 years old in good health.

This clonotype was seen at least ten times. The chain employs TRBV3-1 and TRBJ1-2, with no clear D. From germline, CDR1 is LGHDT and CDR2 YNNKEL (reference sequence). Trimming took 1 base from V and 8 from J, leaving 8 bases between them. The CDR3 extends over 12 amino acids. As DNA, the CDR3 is TGTGCCAGCAGCCAAGCCCTGCGAGGCTACACCTTC. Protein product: CASSQALRGYTF.

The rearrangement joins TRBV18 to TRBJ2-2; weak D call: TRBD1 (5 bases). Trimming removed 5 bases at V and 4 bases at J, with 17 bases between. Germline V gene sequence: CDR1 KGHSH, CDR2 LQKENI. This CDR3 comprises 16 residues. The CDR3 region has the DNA TGTGCCAGCTCAACCATGACAGTAGGGATCACCGGGGAGCTGTTTTTT. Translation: CASSTMTVGITGELFF.

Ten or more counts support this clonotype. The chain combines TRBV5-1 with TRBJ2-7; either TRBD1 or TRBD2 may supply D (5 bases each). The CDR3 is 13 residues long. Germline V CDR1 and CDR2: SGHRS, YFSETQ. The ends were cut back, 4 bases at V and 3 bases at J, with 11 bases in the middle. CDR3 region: CASSRDQRYEQYF. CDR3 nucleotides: TGCGCCAGCAGCCGGGACCAACGCTACGAGCAGTACTTC.

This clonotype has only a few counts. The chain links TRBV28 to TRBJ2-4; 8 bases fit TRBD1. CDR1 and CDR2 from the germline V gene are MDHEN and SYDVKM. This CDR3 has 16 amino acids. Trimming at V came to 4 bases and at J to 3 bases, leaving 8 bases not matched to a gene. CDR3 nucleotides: TGTGCCAGCAGTTACGTCCTGACAGGGGTCAAAAACATTCAGTACTTC. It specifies CASSYVLTGVKNIQYF.

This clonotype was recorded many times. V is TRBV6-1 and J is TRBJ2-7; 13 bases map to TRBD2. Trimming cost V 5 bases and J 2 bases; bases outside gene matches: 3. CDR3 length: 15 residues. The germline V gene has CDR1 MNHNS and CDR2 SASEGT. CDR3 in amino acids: CASSRTSGGPYEQYF. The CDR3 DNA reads TGTGCCAGCAGTCGGACTAGCGGGGGACCCTACGAGCAGTACTTC.

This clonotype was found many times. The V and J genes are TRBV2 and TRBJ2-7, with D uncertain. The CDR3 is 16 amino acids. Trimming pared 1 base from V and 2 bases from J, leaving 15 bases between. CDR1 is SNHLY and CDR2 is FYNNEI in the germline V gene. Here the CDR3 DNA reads TGTGCCAGCAGTGAAGGCTTCCCGGTGGGCCCCTACGAGCAGTACTTC. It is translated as CASSEGFPVGPYEQYF.

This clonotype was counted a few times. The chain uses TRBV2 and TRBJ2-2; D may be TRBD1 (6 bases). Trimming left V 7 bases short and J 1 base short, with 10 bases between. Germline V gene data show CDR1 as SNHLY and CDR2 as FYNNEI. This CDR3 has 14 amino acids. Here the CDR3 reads CASTGQMNTGELFF. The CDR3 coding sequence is TGTGCCAGCACAGGACAGATGAACACCGGGGAGCTGTTTTTT.

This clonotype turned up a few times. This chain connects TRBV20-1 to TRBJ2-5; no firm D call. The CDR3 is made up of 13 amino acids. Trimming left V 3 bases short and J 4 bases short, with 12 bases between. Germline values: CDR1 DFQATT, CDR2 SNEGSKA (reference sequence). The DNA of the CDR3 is TGCAGTGCTAGGATCGCGGTGGGAGAGACCCAGTACTTC. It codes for CSARIAVGETQYF.

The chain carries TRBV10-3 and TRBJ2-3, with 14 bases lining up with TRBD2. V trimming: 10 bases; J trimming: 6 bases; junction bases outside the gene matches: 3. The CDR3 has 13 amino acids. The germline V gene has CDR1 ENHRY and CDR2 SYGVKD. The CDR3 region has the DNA TGTGCCACTAGACTAGCGGGGGGGGATACGCAGTATTTT. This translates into CATRLAGGDTQYF.

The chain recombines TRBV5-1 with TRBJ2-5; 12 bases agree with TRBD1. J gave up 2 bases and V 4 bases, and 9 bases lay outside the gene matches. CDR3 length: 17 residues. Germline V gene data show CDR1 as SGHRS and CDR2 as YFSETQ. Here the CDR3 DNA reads TGCGCCAGCAGCCCCGGGACAGGGGGCGCGGTACAAGAGACCCAGTACTTC. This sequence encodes CASSPGTGGAVQETQYF. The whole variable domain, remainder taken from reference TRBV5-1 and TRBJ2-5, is KAGVTQTPRYLIKTRGQQVTLSCSPISGHRSVSWYQQTPGQGLQFLFEYFSETQRNKGNFPGRFSGRQFSNSRSEMNVSTLELGDSALYLCASSPGTGGAVQETQYFGPGTRLLVL.

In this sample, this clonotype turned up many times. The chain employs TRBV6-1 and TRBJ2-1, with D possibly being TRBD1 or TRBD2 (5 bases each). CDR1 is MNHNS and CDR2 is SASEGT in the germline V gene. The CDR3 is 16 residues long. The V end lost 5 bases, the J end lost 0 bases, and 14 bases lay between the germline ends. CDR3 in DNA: TGTGCCAGCAGTCCGACAGCGGTGCACTCCTACAATGAGCAGTTCTTC. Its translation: CASSPTAVHSYNEQFF.

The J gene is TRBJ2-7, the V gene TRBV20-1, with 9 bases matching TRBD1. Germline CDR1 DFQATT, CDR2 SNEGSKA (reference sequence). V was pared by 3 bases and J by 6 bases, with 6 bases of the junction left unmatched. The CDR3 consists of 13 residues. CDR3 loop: CSARSQGAVEQYF. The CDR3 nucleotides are TGCAGTGCTAGGTCACAGGGGGCTGTCGAGCAGTACTTC.

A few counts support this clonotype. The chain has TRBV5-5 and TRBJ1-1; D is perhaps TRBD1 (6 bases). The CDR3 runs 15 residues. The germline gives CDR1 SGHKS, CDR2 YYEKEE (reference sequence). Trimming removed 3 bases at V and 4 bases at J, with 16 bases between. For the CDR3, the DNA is TGTGCCAGCAGCTCGACTTCAGTGGGGGCCACTGAAGCTTTCTTT. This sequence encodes CASSSTSVGATEAFF.

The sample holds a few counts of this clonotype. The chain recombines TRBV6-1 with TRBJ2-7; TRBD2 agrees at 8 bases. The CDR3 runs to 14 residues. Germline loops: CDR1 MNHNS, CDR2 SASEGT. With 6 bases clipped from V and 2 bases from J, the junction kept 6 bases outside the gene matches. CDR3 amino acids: CASRLTSGAYEQYF. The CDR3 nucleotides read TGTGCCAGCAGGCTCACTAGCGGAGCCTACGAGCAGTACTTC.

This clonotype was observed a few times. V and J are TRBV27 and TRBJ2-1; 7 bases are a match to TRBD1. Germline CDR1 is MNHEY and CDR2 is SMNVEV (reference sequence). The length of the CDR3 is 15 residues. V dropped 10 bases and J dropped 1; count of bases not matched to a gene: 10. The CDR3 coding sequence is TGTGCCACCCAGACAGGGATGAGTTCCTACAATGAGCAGTTCTTC. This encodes CATQTGMSSYNEQFF.

The CDR3 here is CSARDAALAGGHWSTDTQYF. In DNA form, the CDR3 reads TGCAGTGCTAGAGATGCGGCGCTAGCGGGAGGGCATTGGAGCACAGATACGCAGTATTTT. The chain uses TRBV20-1 and TRBJ2-3; TRBD2 agrees at 12 bases. This CDR3 spans 20 amino acids. Germline V gives CDR1 DFQATT, CDR2 SNEGSKA (reference sequence). The V segment lost 0 bases and the J segment 0 bases; nucleotides outside the gene matches: 13.

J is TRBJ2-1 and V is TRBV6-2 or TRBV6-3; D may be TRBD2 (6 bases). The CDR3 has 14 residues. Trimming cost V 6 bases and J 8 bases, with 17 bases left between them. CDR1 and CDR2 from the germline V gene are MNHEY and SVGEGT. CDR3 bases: TGTGCCAGCAGAACCTCTAGCGAATCCCATGAGCAGTTCTTC. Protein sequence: CASRTSSESHEQFF.

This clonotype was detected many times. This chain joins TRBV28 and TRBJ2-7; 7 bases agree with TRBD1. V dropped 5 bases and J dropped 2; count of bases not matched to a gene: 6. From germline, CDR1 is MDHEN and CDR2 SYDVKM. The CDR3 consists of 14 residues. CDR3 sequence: CASSPRDSAYEQYF. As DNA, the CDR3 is TGTGCCAGCAGTCCCCGGGACAGCGCCTACGAGCAGTACTTC. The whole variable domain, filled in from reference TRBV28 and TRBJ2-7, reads DVKVTQSSRYLVKRTGEKVFLECVQDMDHENMFWYRQDPGLGLRLIYFSYDVKMKEKGDIPEGYSVSREKKERFSLILESASTNQTSMYLCASSPRDSAYEQYFGPGTRLTVT.

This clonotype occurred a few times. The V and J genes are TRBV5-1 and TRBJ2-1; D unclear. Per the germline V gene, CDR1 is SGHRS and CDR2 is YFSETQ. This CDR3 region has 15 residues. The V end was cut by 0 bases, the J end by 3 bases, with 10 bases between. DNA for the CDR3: TGCGCCAGCAGCTTGGAAGGGTGGTACTACAATGAGCAGTTCTTC. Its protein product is CASSLEGWYYNEQFF.

The CDR3 region has the DNA TGTGCCAGCAGCTCCATCCTCGAGGTGACGGGAGGTGATACGCAGTATTTT. Amino acid sequence: CASSSILEVTGGDTQYF. This rearrangement joins TRBV7-2 to TRBJ2-3; 7 bases line up with TRBD2. Per germline, CDR1 SGHTA and CDR2 FQGNSA. The CDR3 runs to 17 residues. V was pared by 4 bases and J by 6 bases, with 16 bases of the junction left unmatched. Supplemented by reference TRBV7-2 and TRBJ2-3, the full variable domain reads GAGVSQSPSNKVTEKGKDVELRCDPISGHTALYWYRQSLGQGLEFLIYFQGNSAPDKSGLPSDRFSAERTGGSVSTLTIQRTQQEDSAVYLCASSSILEVTGGDTQYFGPGTRLTVL.

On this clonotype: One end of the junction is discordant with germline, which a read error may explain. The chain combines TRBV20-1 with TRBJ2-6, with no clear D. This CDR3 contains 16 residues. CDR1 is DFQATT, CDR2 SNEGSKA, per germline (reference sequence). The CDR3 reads CSARSRKTSGSNVLTF. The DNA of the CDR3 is TGCAGTGCTAGAAGTCGGAAGACCTCTGGGTCCAACGTCCTGACTTTC.

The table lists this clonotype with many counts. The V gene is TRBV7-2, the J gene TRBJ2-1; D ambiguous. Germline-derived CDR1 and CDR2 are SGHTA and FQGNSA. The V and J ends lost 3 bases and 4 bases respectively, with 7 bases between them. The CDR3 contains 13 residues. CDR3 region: CASSLNTYNEQFF. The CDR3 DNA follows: TGTGCCAGCAGCTTGAACACTTACAATGAGCAGTTCTTC.

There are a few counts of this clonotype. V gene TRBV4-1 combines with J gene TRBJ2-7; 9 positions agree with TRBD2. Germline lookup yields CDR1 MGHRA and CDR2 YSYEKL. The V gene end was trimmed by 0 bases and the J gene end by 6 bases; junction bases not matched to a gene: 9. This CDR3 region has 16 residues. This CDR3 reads CASSQELGTSLGEQYF. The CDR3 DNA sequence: TGCGCCAGCAGCCAAGAACTCGGGACTAGCTTAGGCGAGCAGTACTTC.

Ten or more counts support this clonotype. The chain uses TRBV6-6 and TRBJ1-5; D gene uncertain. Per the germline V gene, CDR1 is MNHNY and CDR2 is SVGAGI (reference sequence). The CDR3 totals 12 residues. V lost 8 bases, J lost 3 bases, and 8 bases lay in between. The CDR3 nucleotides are TGTGCCAGCCGGGAGGACAATCAGCCCCAGCATTTT. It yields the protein CASREDNQPQHF.

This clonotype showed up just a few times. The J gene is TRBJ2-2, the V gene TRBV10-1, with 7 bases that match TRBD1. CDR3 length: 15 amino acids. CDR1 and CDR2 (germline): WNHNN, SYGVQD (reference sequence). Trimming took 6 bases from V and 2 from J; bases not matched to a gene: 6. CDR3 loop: CASRPDRENTGELFF. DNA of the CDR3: TGCGCCAGCAGACCCGACAGGGAAAACACCGGGGAGCTGTTTTTT.

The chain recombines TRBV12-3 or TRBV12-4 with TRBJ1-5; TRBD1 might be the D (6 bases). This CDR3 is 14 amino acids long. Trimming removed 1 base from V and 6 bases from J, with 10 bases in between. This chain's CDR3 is CASSLGGGGQPQHF. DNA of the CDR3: TGTGCCAGCAGTTTAGGAGGGGGAGGTCAGCCCCAGCATTTT.

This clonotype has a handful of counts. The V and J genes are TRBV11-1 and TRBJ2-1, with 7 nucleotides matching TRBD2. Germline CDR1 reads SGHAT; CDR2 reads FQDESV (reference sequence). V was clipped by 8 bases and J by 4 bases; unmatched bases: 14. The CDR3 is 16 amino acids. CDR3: CASRRRAGAEYNEQFF. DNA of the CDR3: TGTGCCAGCCGAAGACGGGCGGGAGCGGAGTACAATGAGCAGTTCTTC.

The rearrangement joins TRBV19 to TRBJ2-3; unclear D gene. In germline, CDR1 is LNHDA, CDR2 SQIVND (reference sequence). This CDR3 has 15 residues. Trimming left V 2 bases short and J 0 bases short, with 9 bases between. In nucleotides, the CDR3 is TGTGCCAGTAGTATAATCGCGGCTAGCACAGATACGCAGTATTTT. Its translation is CASSIIAASTDTQYF.

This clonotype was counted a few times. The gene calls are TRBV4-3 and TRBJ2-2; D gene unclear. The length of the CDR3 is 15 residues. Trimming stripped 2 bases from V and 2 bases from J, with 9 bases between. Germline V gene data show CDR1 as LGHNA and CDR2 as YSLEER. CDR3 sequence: CASSQSWVNTGELFF. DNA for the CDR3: TGCGCCAGCAGCCAAAGTTGGGTAAACACCGGGGAGCTGTTTTTT.

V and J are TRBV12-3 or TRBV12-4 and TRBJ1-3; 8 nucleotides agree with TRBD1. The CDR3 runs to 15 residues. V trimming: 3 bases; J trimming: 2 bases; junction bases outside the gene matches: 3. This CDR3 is CASSLQGATGNTIYF. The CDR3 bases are TGTGCCAGCAGTTTGCAGGGGGCGACTGGAAACACCATATATTTT.

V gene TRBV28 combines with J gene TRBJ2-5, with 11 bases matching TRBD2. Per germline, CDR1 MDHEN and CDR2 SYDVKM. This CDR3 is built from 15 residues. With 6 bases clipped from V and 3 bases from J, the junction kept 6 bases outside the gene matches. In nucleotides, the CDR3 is TGTGCCAGCAGCCAACCTAGCGGGAGGAAAGAGACCCAGTACTTC. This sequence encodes CASSQPSGRKETQYF.

CDR3 protein: CSARAGLHDTQYF. Written as DNA, the CDR3 is TGCAGTGCTAGGGCCGGACTACATGATACGCAGTATTTT. This chain connects TRBV20-1 to TRBJ2-3; a possible D gene is TRBD2 (6 bases). Germline-derived CDR1 and CDR2 are DFQATT and SNEGSKA (reference sequence). This CDR3 has 13 amino acids. Trimming pared 3 bases from V and 6 bases from J, leaving 13 bases between.